The following is a T cell receptor beta chain sequence with its context. The antigen remains unidentified. The second PCR ran roughly 6 to 12 cycles with a sample-barcoded 5' primer and J-beta primers. TCRdb re-derived calls from the 5' RACE reads in MiXCR, one entry per CDR3 protein. The sample records over 1,200,000 distinct CDR3 sequences, roughly 59% being singletons. CDR3 size: 13 residues. Trimming cost V 2 bases and J 10 bases, with 14 bases left between them. Germline V CDR1 and CDR2: SNHLY, FYNNEI. This specimen comes from a study of blood T cells in healthy people across ages. Whole-study results and caveats: Changes in expanded clonotypes were possibly confounded, as the CMV status of donors was unknown. Long-lived donors carried more naive CD4+ cells and greater diversity than aged donors.

The receptor comes from a man between 18 and 35 years old in good health. This chain uses TRBV2 with TRBJ1-1; TRBD1 might be the D (6 bases). The sequenced material came from blood. Written as DNA, the CDR3 is TGTGCCAGCAGTGAAAGATTGATAGGGGGAGCTTTCTTT. As protein: CASSERLIGGAFF.